The present TCR beta chain was sequenced within a study of PD-L1 blockade in urothelial cancer. The overall study: Patients initiated atezolizumab in about 2014 at 1,200 mg intravenously every 3 weeks.

Measured with immunoSEQ multiplex PCR; TCRdb has only the in-frame clones, and not every one. The sample shows about 22,000 clones, roughly 89% of them seen only once. The germline V gene encodes CDR1 SGHKS and CDR2 YYEKEE (reference sequence). The CDR3 runs to 13 residues. V gave up 3 bases and J gave up 3 bases, with 8 bases separating them. Regarding this clone: The antigen is undetermined.

General study findings and limits: Larger 3-week expansion of tumor-associated blood clones was seen in durable-benefit patients. Pretreatment TCR clonality in blood, when below the median, was predictive of better survival.

As for time point: peripheral blood 6 weeks after treatment start. Each patient supplied 1 to 8 pretreatment and on-treatment samples. This clonotype was sampled from a woman in her sixties with urothelial cancer. Source: PBMCs, taken around atezolizumab (anti-PD-L1) treatment. This chain links TRBV5-5 with TRBJ2-3; D is unresolved. CDR3 sequence reads: CASSSPGTDTQYF. As DNA, the CDR3 is TGTGCCAGCAGCTCGCCCGGGACAGATACGCAGTATTTT.